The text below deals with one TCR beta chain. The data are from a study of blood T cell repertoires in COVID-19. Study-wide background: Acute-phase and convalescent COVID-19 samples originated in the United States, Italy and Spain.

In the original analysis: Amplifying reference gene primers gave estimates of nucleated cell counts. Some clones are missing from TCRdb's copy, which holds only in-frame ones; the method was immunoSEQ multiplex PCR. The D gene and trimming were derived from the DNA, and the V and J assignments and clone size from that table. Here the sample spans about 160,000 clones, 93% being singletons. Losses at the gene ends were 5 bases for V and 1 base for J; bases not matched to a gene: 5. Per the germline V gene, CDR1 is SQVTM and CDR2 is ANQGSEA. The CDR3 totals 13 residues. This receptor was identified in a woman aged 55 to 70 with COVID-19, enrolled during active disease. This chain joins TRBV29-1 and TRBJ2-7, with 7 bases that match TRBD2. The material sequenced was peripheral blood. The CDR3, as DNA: TGCAGCGTTCTCTGGGGGGGATCCTACGAGCAGTACTTC. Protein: CSVLWGGSYEQYF.